This T cell receptor beta chain was captured by sequencing in a study of vaccination and CD4 T cells after COVID-19. Study-wide context: For post-vaccine samples, collection took place a median roughly 76 days after dose two, ranging from 14 to 241. As a positive control, some control cultures were given a CEFX pool, while others were given an HIV-1 Nef pool or no peptide. Study conclusions and caveats: Within convalescent individuals, 304 out of 307 vaccine-specific clones proved to be spike mono-reactive. There were relatively few convalescent patients studied, and there were no early post-infection timepoints.

Germline values: CDR1 MNHNS, CDR2 SASEGT. Trimming cost V 5 bases and J 3 bases, with 7 bases left between them. The CDR3 runs to 12 residues. As concerns this clonotype: Its antigen is unknown.

As to treatment: approximately nine-day PBMC culture with coronavirus spike peptide pools or control peptides (ViraFEST assay). The Oncomine TCR Beta short-read assay was applied to DNA of cultured CD4+ T cells. Via MiXCR, TCRdb re-called the PCR reads, giving one row per CDR3 protein. This sample has 13,000 to 15,000 distinct CDR3 sequences, with roughly 73% found just once. The clonotype comes from a human donor who had recovered from COVID-19. The chain recombines TRBV6-1 with TRBJ1-1, with a weak D call TRBD1 (5 bases). The sequencing input was CD4+ T cells from blood, cultured in vitro. CDR3 in amino acids: CASSRQYTEAFF. In nucleotides, the CDR3 is TGTGCCAGCAGTAGACAGTACACTGAAGCTTTCTTT.